This T cell receptor beta chain was identified in a study of blood T cell repertoires in COVID-19. V lost 6 bases to trimming and J lost 2 bases, with 11 bases between them. The CDR3 totals 13 residues. Germline CDR1 SEHNR, CDR2 FQNEAQ (reference sequence). Clones were sequenced by immunoSEQ multiplex PCR, and TCRdb holds only the in-frame ones, with some missing. The sample holds about 210,000 clones; approximately 80% are singletons and the top ten take around 4%. The source material was PBMCs or T cells enriched from blood (not recorded which). V is TRBV7-9 and J is TRBJ2-7; D gene ambiguous. The source is a man aged 25-45 years with acute COVID-19. CDR3 bases: TGTGCCAGCAGACTGAATAACGCCTACGAGCAGTACTTC. Amino acid sequence: CASRLNNAYEQYF.